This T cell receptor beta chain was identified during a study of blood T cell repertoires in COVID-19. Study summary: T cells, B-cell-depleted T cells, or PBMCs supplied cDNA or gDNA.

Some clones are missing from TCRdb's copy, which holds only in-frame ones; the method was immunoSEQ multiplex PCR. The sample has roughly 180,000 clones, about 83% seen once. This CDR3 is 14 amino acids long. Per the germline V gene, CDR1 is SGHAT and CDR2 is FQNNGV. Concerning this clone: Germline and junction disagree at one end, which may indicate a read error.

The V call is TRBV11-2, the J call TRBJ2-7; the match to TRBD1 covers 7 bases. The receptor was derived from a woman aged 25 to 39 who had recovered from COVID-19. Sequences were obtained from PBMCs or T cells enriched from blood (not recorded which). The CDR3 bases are TGTGCCAGCAGTTTAGGAGACAGGGTTCACGAGCAGTACTTC. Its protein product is CASSLGDRVHEQYF.